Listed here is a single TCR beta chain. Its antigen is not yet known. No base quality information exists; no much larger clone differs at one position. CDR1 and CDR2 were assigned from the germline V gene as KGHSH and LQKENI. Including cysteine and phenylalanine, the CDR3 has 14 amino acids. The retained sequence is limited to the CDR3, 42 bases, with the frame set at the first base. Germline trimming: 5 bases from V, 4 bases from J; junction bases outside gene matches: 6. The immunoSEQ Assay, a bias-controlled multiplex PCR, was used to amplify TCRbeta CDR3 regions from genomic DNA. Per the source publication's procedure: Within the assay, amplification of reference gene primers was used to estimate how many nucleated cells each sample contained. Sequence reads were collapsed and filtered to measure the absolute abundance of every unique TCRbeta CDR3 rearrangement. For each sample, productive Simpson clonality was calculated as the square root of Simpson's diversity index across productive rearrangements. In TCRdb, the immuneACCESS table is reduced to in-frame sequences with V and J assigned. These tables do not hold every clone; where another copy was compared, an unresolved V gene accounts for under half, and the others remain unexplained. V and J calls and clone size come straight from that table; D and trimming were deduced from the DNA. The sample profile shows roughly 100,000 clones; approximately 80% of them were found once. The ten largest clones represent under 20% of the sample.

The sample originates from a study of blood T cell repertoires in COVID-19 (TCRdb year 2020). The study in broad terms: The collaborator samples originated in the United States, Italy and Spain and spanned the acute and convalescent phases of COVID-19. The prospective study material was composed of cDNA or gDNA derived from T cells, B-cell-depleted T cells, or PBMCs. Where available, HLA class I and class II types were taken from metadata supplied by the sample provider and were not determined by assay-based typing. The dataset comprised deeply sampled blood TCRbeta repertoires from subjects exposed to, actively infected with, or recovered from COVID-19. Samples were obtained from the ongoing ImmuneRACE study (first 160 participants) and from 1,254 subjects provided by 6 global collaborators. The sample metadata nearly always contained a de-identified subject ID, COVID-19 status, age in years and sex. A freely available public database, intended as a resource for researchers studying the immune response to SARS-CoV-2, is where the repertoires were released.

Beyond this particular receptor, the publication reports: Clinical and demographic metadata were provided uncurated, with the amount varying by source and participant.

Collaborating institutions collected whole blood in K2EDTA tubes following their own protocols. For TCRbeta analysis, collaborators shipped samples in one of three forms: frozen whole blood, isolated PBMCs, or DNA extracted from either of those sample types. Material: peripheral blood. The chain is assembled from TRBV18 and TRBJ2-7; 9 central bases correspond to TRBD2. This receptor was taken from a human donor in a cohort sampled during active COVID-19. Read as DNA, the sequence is TGTGCCAGCTCAACTACTAGCGGGCATTACGAGCAGTACTTC. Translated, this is CASSTTSGHYEQYF.